One and the same sample provided the 9 T cell receptor beta chains below, sequenced in a study of blood T cell repertoires in COVID-19. The assay was immunoSEQ multiplex PCR, and TCRdb's table has in-frame clones only and misses some. The table has under 100,000 clones, almost 85% seen once. Material: peripheral blood. The receptors were gathered from a man aged 55 to 70 with acute or convalescent COVID-19.

The gene calls are TRBV30 and TRBJ2-5, with D maybe TRBD1 (6 bases). With 4 bases removed from V and 4 bases from J, the gap between germline ends came to 10 bases. Germline V gene lookup returns CDR1 GTSNPN and CDR2 SVGIG (reference sequence). CDR3 size: 12 residues. The CDR3 is CAWTGGGETQYF. The CDR3 DNA sequence: TGTGCCTGGACTGGGGGCGGAGAGACCCAGTACTTC.

This chain links TRBV6-2 or TRBV6-3 with TRBJ1-2, with unresolved D. In germline, CDR1 is MNHEY, CDR2 SVGEGT. Trimming pared 2 bases from V and 8 bases from J, leaving 12 bases between. The CDR3 length is 13 residues. The CDR3 nucleotides read TGTGCCAGCAGTTACATGGGCAGCTCGGGCTACACCTTC. Amino acid sequence: CASSYMGSSGYTF.

This clone was picked up one time. The chain links TRBV7-2 to TRBJ1-5; D remains unclear. CDR1 and CDR2 from the germline V gene are SGHTA and FQGNSA. V lost 0 bases to trimming and J lost 6 bases, with 12 bases between them. CDR3 size: 15 residues. This CDR3 reads CASSLAVGQSQPQHF. In DNA form, the CDR3 reads TGTGCCAGCAGCTTAGCAGTGGGCCAGAGTCAGCCCCAGCATTTT.

The rearrangement joins TRBV5-1 to TRBJ1-5; tentatively, D is TRBD1 (5 bases). Germline CDR1 reads SGHRS; CDR2 reads YFSETQ. The CDR3 is 15 residues long. V lost 4 bases and J 3 bases, leaving 14 bases between the germline ends. Here the CDR3 reads CASSNGPGLNQPQHF. The CDR3 DNA follows: TGCGCCAGCAGCAATGGGCCAGGGCTCAATCAGCCCCAGCATTTT.

The V call is TRBV5-1, the J call TRBJ1-3; the D gene is possibly TRBD1 (6 bases). The V gene lost 2 bases and the J gene lost 4 bases, with 10 bases spanning the gap. The length of the CDR3 is 14 residues. Germline CDR1 SGHRS, CDR2 YFSETQ. CDR3 region: CASSLGDRGNTIYF. The CDR3 DNA reads as TGCGCCAGCAGCTTAGGAGACAGGGGAAACACCATATATTTT.

The chain is built from TRBV7-9 and TRBJ2-7, with TRBD2 identical over 11 bases. Germline CDR1 is SEHNR and CDR2 is FQNEAQ (reference sequence). This CDR3 is 17 amino acids long. V gave up 5 bases and J gave up 0 bases; unmatched junction bases: 9. This CDR3 reads CASSLGTSGTSSYEQYF. The CDR3, as DNA: TGTGCCAGCAGCCTGGGGACTAGCGGAACTAGCTCCTACGAGCAGTACTTC.

The gene calls are TRBV15 and TRBJ1-5; tentative D call: TRBD1 (5 bases). In germline, CDR1 is LNHNV, CDR2 YYDKDF (reference sequence). There are 14 residues in the CDR3. Deletions cut 7 bases from V and 5 bases from J, with 15 bases between. This chain's CDR3 is CATTIDRDYQPQHF. The DNA of the CDR3 is TGTGCCACCACTATTGATAGGGACTATCAGCCCCAGCATTTT.

The chain is built from TRBV29-1 and TRBJ2-2; 8 bases line up with TRBD1. This CDR3 is 16 amino acids long. Germline CDR1 is SQVTM and CDR2 is ANQGSEA. Trimming at V came to 7 bases and at J to 2 bases, leaving 12 bases not matched to a gene. The CDR3 spells CSARTGRRGNTGELFF. Written as DNA, the CDR3 is TGCAGCGCAAGGACAGGGAGGAGAGGTAACACCGGGGAGCTGTTTTTT.

CDR3 DNA: TGTGCCAGCAGCCCATTGAGCCCCGAGGGAGTGGCAGGAAACACCATATATTTT. Its protein is CASSPLSPEGVAGNTIYF. The chain combines TRBV5-6 with TRBJ1-3; D gene ambiguous. V lost 4 bases to trimming and J lost 4 bases, with 24 bases between them. Looked up from germline, CDR1 is SGHDT and CDR2 is YYEEEE. The CDR3 length is 18 residues.